One sample yielded the 29 T cell receptor beta chains listed below, sequenced in a study of T cell repertoires in cytomegalovirus infection. TCRdb reanalysed the reads using MiXCR and keeps one entry per CDR3 protein. The sample comprises more than 140,000 distinct CDR3 sequences, about 6.1% of which are singletons, and roughly 17% rests with the top ten. The sample was PBMCs. The source of these receptors is a human donor in good health (CMV status not recorded). Some clones in this sample may be carry-over from other donors' samples.

This chain connects TRBV28 to TRBJ2-2, with TRBD2 identical over 11 bases. Trimming removed 7 bases from V and 4 bases from J; junction bases left unmatched: 8. The germline gives CDR1 MDHEN, CDR2 SYDVKM. This CDR3 spans 16 amino acids. The CDR3 is CASINSGGAFTGELFF. The CDR3 nucleotides read TGTGCCAGCATCAATAGCGGGGGGGCCTTCACCGGGGAGCTGTTTTTT. Together with reference TRBV28 and TRBJ2-2, the CDR3 gives the full variable domain: DVKVTQSSRYLVKRTGEKVFLECVQDMDHENMFWYRQDPGLGLRLIYFSYDVKMKEKGDIPEGYSVSREKKERFSLILESASTNQTSMYLCASINSGGAFTGELFFGEGSRLTVL.

This clonotype appeared many times. V gene TRBV7-2 combines with J gene TRBJ1-1; D is perhaps TRBD1 (6 bases). Trimming took 2 bases from V and 0 from J, leaving 7 bases between them. The CDR3 is made up of 14 amino acids. CDR1 and CDR2 (germline): SGHTA, FQGNSA. Here the CDR3 reads CASSLTGMNTEAFF. As DNA, the CDR3 is TGTGCCAGCAGCTTAACAGGGATGAACACTGAAGCTTTCTTT.

Many counts were recorded for this clonotype. V is TRBV12-3 or TRBV12-4 and J is TRBJ2-5; D is perhaps TRBD1 or TRBD2 (5 bases each). This CDR3 spans 14 amino acids. Trimming shortened V by 7 bases and J by 7 bases, and 19 bases separated the two germline ends. The CDR3, as DNA: TGTGCCAGCACCCCGGGACGGTCGTTTGGGACCCAGTACTTC. Its translation is CASTPGRSFGTQYF.

This clonotype has a single count. The V gene is TRBV19, the J gene TRBJ1-1; D gene ambiguous. V lost 2 bases to trimming and J lost 6 bases, with 13 bases between them. The CDR3 extends over 14 amino acids. Looked up from germline, CDR1 is LNHDA and CDR2 is SQIVND (reference sequence). CDR3 in amino acids: CASSIYNQMAEAFF. The CDR3 bases are TGTGCCAGTAGTATATACAATCAGATGGCTGAAGCTTTCTTT.

This clonotype has ten or more counts. The rearrangement joins TRBV7-2 to TRBJ2-3; 9 bases are a match to TRBD1. Looked up from germline, CDR1 is SGHTA and CDR2 is FQGNSA. The V segment lost 2 bases and the J segment 3 bases; nucleotides outside the gene matches: 12. The CDR3 spans 18 residues. The CDR3 nucleotides are TGTGCCAGCAGCTTAACACAGGGGGCAAGGGGGAGAACAGATACGCAGTATTTT. This translates into CASSLTQGARGRTDTQYF.

In this sample, this clonotype turned up many times. The chain recombines TRBV7-8 with TRBJ1-5, with 7 bases that match TRBD1. This CDR3 comprises 19 residues. The germline V gene has CDR1 SGHVS and CDR2 FQNEAQ. V dropped 1 base and J dropped 4; count of bases not matched to a gene: 16. The CDR3 DNA is TGTGCCAGCAGCTTAGTCACCGGTTCCCCGGACAGGCAAAATCAGCCCCAGCATTTT. It codes for CASSLVTGSPDRQNQPQHF.

In this sample, this clonotype turned up a few times. The CDR3 nucleotides read TGTGCCAGCAGCTCCGAGTTCCCACCGCAGTATTTT. Encoded protein: CASSSEFPPQYF. The rearrangement joins TRBV5-4 to TRBJ2-3; no clear D. There are 12 residues in the CDR3. CDR1 and CDR2 (germline): SGHNT, YYREEE (reference sequence). Trimming removed 3 bases at V and 10 bases at J, with 12 bases between.

This clonotype occurred many times. The chain couples TRBV7-2 to TRBJ2-3, with TRBD2 identical over 9 bases. The CDR3 runs to 15 residues. From germline, CDR1 is SGHTA and CDR2 FQGNSA. V lost 6 bases and J lost 2; bases outside the gene matches: 6. CDR3 DNA: TGTGCCAGCAGGTGGCTAGCGGGGATCACAGATACGCAGTATTTT. Translating it yields CASRWLAGITDTQYF.

This clonotype was picked up a small number of times. This may stem from a read error, because a much larger clone lies one nucleotide away. The DNA of the CDR3 is TGTGCCAGTAGTCGACAGCTCTCTGGAAACACCATATATTTT. It translates to CASSRQLSGNTIYF. The chain has TRBV19 and TRBJ1-3; weak D call: TRBD1 (5 bases). The CDR3 runs 14 residues. V was pared by 5 bases and J by 0 bases, with 8 bases between. Germline CDR1 and CDR2: LNHDA and SQIVND (reference sequence).

The chain carries TRBV12-3 or TRBV12-4 and TRBJ1-4, with a possible D match to TRBD1 (6 bases). V was shortened by 3 bases and J by 10 bases, with 12 bases between the two germline ends. The CDR3 totals 13 residues. CDR3 sequence reads: CASSFDRSGKLFF. In DNA form, the CDR3 reads TGTGCCAGCAGTTTTGACAGGTCTGGAAAACTGTTTTTT.

As regards this clonotype: A much larger clone differs by one base, so this may be a read error. The V gene is TRBV29-1, the J gene TRBJ2-1, with 8 bases lining up with TRBD2. J was trimmed by 10 bases and V by 0 bases; bases with no gene match: 14. There are 16 residues in the CDR3. Germline CDR1 SQVTM, CDR2 ANQGSEA. CDR3 in DNA: TGCAGCGTTGAAGATCGACGAGTAGCGGGGTTGAAAGAGCAGTTCTTC. Its translation is CSVEDRRVAGLKEQFF.

At least ten counts were recorded for this clonotype. The rearrangement links TRBV29-1 to TRBJ2-1; D perhaps matches TRBD1 (6 bases). This CDR3 has 17 amino acids. From germline, CDR1 is SQVTM and CDR2 ANQGSEA. The germline V and J ends were trimmed by 0 bases and 6 bases, with 21 bases remaining between them. CDR3 nucleotide sequence: TGCAGCGTTGAAGAGTCACAGGGCGAAATAAGACTCAATGAGCAGTTCTTC. As protein: CSVEESQGEIRLNEQFF.

This clonotype has a count of ten or more. The chain links TRBV7-2 to TRBJ1-1; D possibly corresponds to TRBD1 (5 bases). The CDR3 extends over 13 amino acids. The V and J ends lost 5 bases and 1 base respectively, with 8 bases between them. CDR1 is SGHTA and CDR2 is FQGNSA in the germline V gene. CDR3 amino acids: CASSKTENTEAFF. CDR3 DNA sequence: TGTGCCAGCAGCAAGACAGAGAACACTGAAGCTTTCTTT.

This clonotype has ten or more counts. The chain couples TRBV15 to TRBJ1-2; 7 bases are shared with TRBD1. The V gene's germline CDR1 is LNHNV and CDR2 YYDKDF (reference sequence). After removal of 4 bases from V and 5 bases from J, the junction contained 19 bases not matched to a gene. This CDR3 has 18 residues. The CDR3 DNA is TGTGCCACCAGCATCGGTACAGGGGAGTACCTAAGGAGATATGGCTACACCTTC. This gives the protein CATSIGTGEYLRRYGYTF.

V usage is TRBV29-1 and J usage is TRBJ2-2; D gene unclear. There are 14 residues in the CDR3. Germline CDR1 SQVTM, CDR2 ANQGSEA. V lost 2 bases, J lost 5 bases, and 12 bases lay in between. DNA for the CDR3: TGCAGCGTTGAATGGGCGGTGGGAACCGGGGAGCTGTTTTTT. It specifies CSVEWAVGTGELFF.

This clonotype was observed many times. The chain is built from TRBV27 and TRBJ1-2; D is unclear. The CDR3 runs to 13 residues. The V gene's germline CDR1 is MNHEY and CDR2 SMNVEV (reference sequence). The V gene lost 3 bases and the J gene lost 5 bases, with 10 bases spanning the gap. This CDR3 reads CASSFSDGYGYTF. DNA of the CDR3: TGTGCCAGCAGTTTCTCCGATGGGTATGGCTACACCTTC.

To note about this clonotype: This may stem from a read error, because a much larger clone lies one nucleotide away. This rearrangement joins TRBV14 to TRBJ2-1; TRBD2 aligns across 10 bases. The CDR3 runs 17 residues. Looked up from germline, CDR1 is SGHDN and CDR2 is FVKESK. The V and J ends lost 4 bases and 4 bases, in that order; junction bases with no gene match: 10. In DNA form, the CDR3 reads TGTGCCAGCAGCCGAAGAGAGCGAGCGGGGGGGTACAATGAGCAGTTCTTC. Translating gives CASSRRERAGGYNEQFF.

This clonotype appeared many times. The chain recombines TRBV7-2 with TRBJ2-5, with TRBD2 identical over 10 bases. V lost 1 base and J lost 5; bases outside the gene matches: 4. Germline V gene sequence: CDR1 SGHTA, CDR2 FQGNSA. The CDR3 is 15 residues long. DNA of the CDR3: TGTGCCAGCAGCTTAGGAGCGGGGGGGCCGGAGACCCAGTACTTC. This codes for CASSLGAGGPETQYF.

This clonotype was detected only a few times. V and J are TRBV20-1 and TRBJ1-2; D remains ambiguous. Germline CDR1 and CDR2: DFQATT and SNEGSKA (reference sequence). The CDR3 totals 13 residues. Trimming left V 6 bases short and J 2 bases short, with 13 bases between. CDR3 sequence reads: CSAPAGQNYGYTF. CDR3 DNA sequence: TGCAGTGCCCCTGCCGGCCAAAACTATGGCTACACCTTC.

This clonotype was observed many times. The V gene is TRBV18, the J gene TRBJ1-4; D may be TRBD1 (6 bases). The CDR3 sequence is 13 residues long. Trimming cost V 4 bases and J 5 bases, with 8 bases left between them. Germline CDR1 and CDR2: KGHSH and LQKENI. In nucleotides, the CDR3 is TGTGCCAGCTCACGACAGGCCAATGAAAAACTGTTTTTT. It codes for CASSRQANEKLFF. Supplemented by reference TRBV18 and TRBJ1-4, the full variable domain reads NAGVMQNPRHLVRRRGQEARLRCSPMKGHSHVYWYRQLPEEGLKFMVYLQKENIIDESGMPKERFSAEFPKEGPSILRIQQVVRGDSAAYFCASSRQANEKLFFGSGTQLSVL.

This chain connects TRBV28 to TRBJ2-3, with TRBD2 matching over 8 bases. The CDR3 consists of 15 residues. V dropped 5 bases and J dropped 2; count of bases not matched to a gene: 6. Germline V gene lookup returns CDR1 MDHEN and CDR2 SYDVKM. The CDR3 DNA is TGTGCCAGCAGTAAATTAGCGGGGACCACAGATACGCAGTATTTT. This gives the protein CASSKLAGTTDTQYF.

The chain recombines TRBV29-1 with TRBJ1-2; 7 bases agree with TRBD1. J lost 7 bases, V lost 6 bases, and 2 bases had no gene match. The CDR3 is 10 amino acids. Germline CDR1 SQVTM, CDR2 ANQGSEA. Here the CDR3 reads CSVGTAGYTF. The CDR3 DNA follows: TGCAGCGTAGGGACAGCTGGCTACACCTTC.

This clonotype was recorded many times. The V call is TRBV5-1, the J call TRBJ2-3, with D perhaps given as TRBD1 or TRBD2 (6 bases each). Between the trimmed V and J ends, which lost 5 bases and 3 bases, there was a span of 16 bases. Per the germline V gene, CDR1 is SGHRS and CDR2 is YFSETQ. The CDR3 length is 15 residues. CDR3 protein: CASRVGGDRTDTQYF. The CDR3 nucleotides read TGCGCCAGCAGGGTCGGGGGCGATCGGACAGATACGCAGTATTTT.

The DNA of the CDR3 is TGTGCCACCAGCAGCCTAGACAGGGGGCGCGTGGGCACTGAAGCTTTCTTT. Translated: CATSSLDRGRVGTEAFF. The chain is built from TRBV15 and TRBJ1-1; TRBD1 matches at 10 bases. Germline CDR1 is LNHNV and CDR2 is YYDKDF (reference sequence). The V gene end was trimmed by 3 bases and the J gene end by 4 bases; junction bases not matched to a gene: 11. The CDR3 length is 17 residues.

The table lists this clonotype with a few counts. V is TRBV20-1 and J is TRBJ1-2, with D perhaps matching TRBD1 (6 bases). The CDR3 length is 14 residues. Germline V CDR1 and CDR2: DFQATT, SNEGSKA (reference sequence). Trimming took off 6 bases at V and 5 bases at J, with 19 bases between the two ends. In nucleotides, the CDR3 is TGCAGTGCCAATAGGGATGGGGGCGGGTATGGCTACACCTTC. It is translated as CSANRDGGGYGYTF.

This clonotype appeared a few times. The chain combines TRBV20-1 with TRBJ1-1; possible D gene TRBD1, 5 bases. Germline values: CDR1 DFQATT, CDR2 SNEGSKA (reference sequence). V gave up 3 bases and J gave up 5 bases, with 10 bases separating them. The CDR3 is 12 residues long. The CDR3 sequence is CSARGGATEAFF. The CDR3 nucleotides read TGCAGTGCTAGGGGGGGTGCAACTGAAGCTTTCTTT.

This clonotype appeared many times. CDR3: CASSPQDGGETEAFF. As DNA, the CDR3 is TGTGCCAGCAGCCCCCAGGACGGGGGAGAAACTGAAGCTTTCTTT. The J gene is TRBJ1-1, the V gene TRBV7-9, with D possibly matching TRBD1 (5 bases). The CDR3 has 15 amino acids. V dropped 5 bases and J dropped 5 bases, with 18 bases sitting between them. CDR1 SEHNR and CDR2 FQNEAQ come from the germline V gene (reference sequence).

Many counts were recorded for this clonotype. The genes are TRBV7-9 and TRBJ2-7, with D hard to call. Trimming cost V 10 bases and J 4 bases, with 17 bases left between them. This CDR3 region has 13 residues. Germline V gives CDR1 SEHNR, CDR2 FQNEAQ (reference sequence). The CDR3 DNA reads as TGTGCCACCCCCGGAAAGGGCAGGTACGAGCAGTACTTC. This gives the protein CATPGKGRYEQYF. Combining the CDR3 with reference TRBV7-9 and TRBJ2-7 gives the whole variable domain DTGVSQNPRHKITKRGQNVTFRCDPISEHNRLYWYRQTLGQGPEFLTYFQNEAQLEKSRLLSDRFSAERPKGSFSTLEIQRTEQGDSAMYLCATPGKGRYEQYFGPGTRLTVT.

This clonotype was detected a few times. CDR3 residues: CASLPRSQGMKLGEKLFF. The CDR3 DNA is TGTGCCAGCCTCCCCAGGAGCCAGGGGATGAAGTTGGGAGAAAAACTGTTTTTT. The V call is TRBV19, the J call TRBJ1-4; D might be TRBD1 (6 bases). V was pared by 9 bases and J by 8 bases, with 31 bases between. The CDR3 has 18 amino acids. Per germline, CDR1 LNHDA and CDR2 SQIVND (reference sequence).